This T cell receptor beta chain was found in a study of blood T cell repertoires in COVID-19. Whole-study context: Sites across the United States, Italy and Spain contributed samples from acute and convalescent COVID-19. Nucleic acid was either cDNA or gDNA, and it came from T cells, B-cell-depleted T cells, or PBMCs.

Original methodology: Nucleated cell counts were estimated from reference gene primer amplification. The protocol was immunoSEQ multiplex PCR, while the TCRdb copy is restricted to in-frame clones and leaves out a portion. The D gene and trimming were derived from the DNA, and the V and J assignments and clone size from that table. The table has about 170,000 clones, 86% seen once. The germline V gene has CDR1 KGHSH and CDR2 LQKENI. V lost 3 bases and J lost 2; bases outside the gene matches: 12. This CDR3 has 18 residues. Sequences were obtained from peripheral blood. The V and J genes are TRBV18 and TRBJ2-7, with 11 positions matching TRBD2. This receptor was taken from a woman of 80 years or more in a cohort sampled during active or convalescent COVID-19. CDR3 amino acids: CASSPQTQTSGTAYEQYF. The CDR3 bases are TGTGCCAGCTCACCCCAGACCCAGACTAGCGGGACGGCCTACGAGCAGTACTTC. Supplemented by reference TRBV18 and TRBJ2-7, the full variable domain reads NAGVMQNPRHLVRRRGQEARLRCSPMKGHSHVYWYRQLPEEGLKFMVYLQKENIIDESGMPKERFSAEFPKEGPSILRIQQVVRGDSAAYFCASSPQTQTSGTAYEQYFGPGTRLTVT.